This TCR beta chain was found in a study of CD8 T cells in Susac syndrome. After extraction with the RNeasy kit, 0.5 to 1 ug of the RNA was reverse transcribed using random hexamers. The amplification used immunoSEQ multiplex PCR on TCR beta CDR3; it spanned 54 Vbeta and 13 Jbeta. TCRdb independently ran MiXCR on the immunoSEQ multiplex PCR reads; one entry per CDR3 protein. Of 250,000 to 300,000 distinct CDR3 sequences in the sample, almost 85% were seen once. V was shortened by 7 bases and J by 2 bases, with 15 bases between the two germline ends. Germline lookup yields CDR1 SQVTM and CDR2 ANQGSEA. The CDR3 contains 13 residues.

The receptor's source is a human donor with multiple sclerosis. Sequencing was performed on CD8+ T cells from PBMCs. The chain employs TRBV29-1 and TRBJ2-7, with TRBD1 as a possible D gene (6 bases). This CDR3 is CSGTGLRAYEQYF. CDR3 nucleotides: TGCAGCGGAACAGGGTTACGAGCCTACGAGCAGTACTTC.